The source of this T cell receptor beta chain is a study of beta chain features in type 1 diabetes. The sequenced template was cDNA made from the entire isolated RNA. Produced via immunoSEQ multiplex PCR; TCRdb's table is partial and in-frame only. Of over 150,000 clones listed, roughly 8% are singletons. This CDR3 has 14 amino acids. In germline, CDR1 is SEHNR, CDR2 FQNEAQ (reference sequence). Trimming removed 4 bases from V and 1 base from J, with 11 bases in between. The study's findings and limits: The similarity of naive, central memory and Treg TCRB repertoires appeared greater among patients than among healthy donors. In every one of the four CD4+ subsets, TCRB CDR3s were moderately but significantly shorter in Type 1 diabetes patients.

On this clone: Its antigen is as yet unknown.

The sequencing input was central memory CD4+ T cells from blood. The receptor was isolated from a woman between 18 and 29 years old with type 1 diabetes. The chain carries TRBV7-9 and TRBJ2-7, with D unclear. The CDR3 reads CASSSTRSSYEQYF. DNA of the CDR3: TGTGCCAGCAGCTCAACACGGAGTTCCTACGAGCAGTACTTC.